The subject of this entry is one TCR beta chain. Seattle-derived patients entered the study during active infection and were followed longitudinally. V lost 1 base and J lost 0, with 7 bases in between. The length of the CDR3 is 15 residues. Germline V gives CDR1 SGHAT, CDR2 FQDESV (reference sequence). The sample belongs to a study of blood T cell repertoires in COVID-19. Study as a whole: There were acute and convalescent COVID-19 samples, and they came from the United States, Italy and Spain.

TCRdb keeps only in-frame clones here, not all; method: immunoSEQ multiplex PCR. The table includes 150,000 to 200,000 clones, about four fifths detected once. Specimen: peripheral blood. The clonotype comes from a woman aged 80 or older with COVID-19, enrolled during active disease. The chain has TRBV11-1 and TRBJ2-1; no clear D gene. The CDR3 sequence is CASSLGANSYNEQFF. CDR3 in DNA: TGTGCCAGCAGCTTAGGAGCGAACTCCTACAATGAGCAGTTCTTC.